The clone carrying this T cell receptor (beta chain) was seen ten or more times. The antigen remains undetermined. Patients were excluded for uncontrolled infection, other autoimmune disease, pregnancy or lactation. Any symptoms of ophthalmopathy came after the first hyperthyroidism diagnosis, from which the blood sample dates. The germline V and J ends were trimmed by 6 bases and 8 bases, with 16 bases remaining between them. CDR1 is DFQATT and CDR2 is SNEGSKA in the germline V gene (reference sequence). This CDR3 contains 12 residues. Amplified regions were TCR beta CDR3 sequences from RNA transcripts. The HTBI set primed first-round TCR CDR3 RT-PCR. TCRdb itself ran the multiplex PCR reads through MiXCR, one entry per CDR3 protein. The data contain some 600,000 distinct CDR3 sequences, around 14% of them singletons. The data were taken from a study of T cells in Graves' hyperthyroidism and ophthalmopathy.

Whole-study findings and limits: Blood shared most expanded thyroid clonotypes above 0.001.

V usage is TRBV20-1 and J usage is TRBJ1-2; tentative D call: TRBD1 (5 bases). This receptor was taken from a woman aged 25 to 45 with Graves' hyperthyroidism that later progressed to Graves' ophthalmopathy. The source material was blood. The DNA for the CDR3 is TGCAGTGCCACCCAGGGAGGAGAGGGCTACACCTTC. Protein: CSATQGGEGYTF.